This T cell receptor beta chain is from a study of cytomegalovirus exposure and HLA in healthy donors. Background on the study: Inside one of the first data releases sat about 85 million unique TCRs taken from HLA-typed donors. Findings of the study overall: In the analysis, some V segments, TRBV6-2 and TRBV6-3 included, were excluded as indistinguishable.

This CDR3 region has 14 residues. Trimming took off 3 bases at V and 4 bases at J, with 11 bases between the two ends. From germline, CDR1 is SGHRS and CDR2 YFSETQ. This PCR relied on a set of 60 Vbeta primers and 13 Jbeta primers. Sequenced by immunoSEQ multiplex PCR; TCRdb stores in-frame clones only, minus some. The sample has more than 100,000 clones; 78% are singletons. Details on this clone: What it binds is not known.

The origin of this receptor is a woman aged 18-29 years in good health and CMV-seronegative. Sequencing used PBMCs. This chain joins TRBV5-1 and TRBJ2-1, with D possibly matching TRBD2 (6 bases). CDR3 residues: CASSSGGPYNEQFF. Written as DNA, the CDR3 is TGCGCCAGCAGCTCCGGGGGTCCGTACAATGAGCAGTTCTTC.